This is a list of T cell receptor beta chains from one sample in a study of OX40 agonist ivuxolimab in advanced cancers. TCRdb's table, derived via immunoSEQ multiplex PCR, lists solely in-frame clones and lacks some. The sample includes some 73,000 clones, around 88% of them seen just once. Source: CD4+ or CD8+ T cells sorted from blood, taken in a trial of the OX40 agonist ivuxolimab. The receptors were gathered from an adult with an advanced solid tumor such as melanoma, head and neck, liver or kidney cancer. CDR3s leave out the opening cysteine and the closing phenylalanine or tryptophan. The order of the fields is V gene, CDR3 protein.

>TRBV19
ASSNPRVSTGRNEQF
>TRBV5-1
ASSLSRVASGVQETQY
>TRBV20-1
SASSGNTIY
>TRBV11-2
ASRGSGGVETQY
>TRBV11-3
ASSLASGSSYNEQF
>TRBV27
ASSWQGAGNQPQH
>TRBV4-3
ASSQAVAGGQPNEQF
>TRBV19
ASSMQVTGTYEQY
>TRBV28
ASSRNRGARTYEQY
>TRBV5-1
ASSLNQNEKLF
>TRBV7-9
ASSLENYNEQF
>TRBV7-3
ASSLMGGEDIQY
>TRBV10-3
AISETDTQY
>TRBV7-2
ASSWGMGETQY
>TRBV10-2
ASSQIRDGYT
>TRBV29-1
SVRTSGTGEQY
>TRBV6-6
ASSYHGPENNEQF
>TRBV25-1
ASSETGQGAGGYT
>TRBV19
ASSIDPKSQGTSNQPQH
>TRBV18
ASSPLVDTEAF
>TRBV6-1
ASSDQGAYEQY
>TRBV6-5
ASSSHRAATNEKLF
>TRBV27
ASSRQGGRGVNEQF
>TRBV6-1
ASSEAGLDGEQY
>TRBV28
ASRSSGQVGAYGYT
>TRBV6-5
ASSYSDRSYEQY
>TRBV6-5
ASSLAGGKETQY
>TRBV2
ASSKWGEVEPQH
>TRBV30
AWRPLGQGSYNEQF
>TRBV5-1
ASSPGQRETQY
>TRBV5-1
ASSFRLAQETQY
>TRBV7-2
ASSRGGNSYEQY
>TRBV7-8
ASSLDTLYEQY
>TRBV7-7
ASRLSSDTKETQY
>TRBV15
ATSPGRFSGNTIY
>TRBV6-5
ASSYYPPSAREQY
>TRBV9
ASSVTTNTGELF
>TRBV5-4
ASSLEGASPNSPLH
>TRBV2
ASRERYTGHNEQF
>TRBV6-6
ASSYGGRGDQH
>TRBV6-6
ASSHGEFTDTQY
>TRBV7-8
ASSPGGGGAGELF
>TRBV11-3
ASSLVVSSEAF
>TRBV13
ASSLEGGRDTQY
>TRBV6-5
ASSPRVRGPSEAF
>TRBV7-9
ASTWGVGGTDTQY
>TRBV2
ASTGFWEQF
>TRBV6-5
ASRSAWGGSYEQY
>TRBV19
ASRPQLLAGVGTQY
>TRBV28
ASRRTGINQPQH